This TCR beta chain was captured by sequencing in a study of shared clonotypes between healthy human individuals. The assay was immunoSEQ multiplex PCR, and TCRdb's table has in-frame clones only and misses some. The repertoire holds over a million clones, with about 75% as singletons. A split of CD4+ cells into CD45RA+ naive and CD45RA-negative memory subsets was performed. This clone has only one observation. Its specificity is not known. Study outcomes and limitations: Estimated richness values were generally larger in naive subsets than in memory subsets. Sampling covered nothing but blood. Tissue TCR repertoires likely differ from those found in blood.

The length of the CDR3 is 11 residues. Germline V CDR1 and CDR2: MGHDK, SYGVNS. Unmatched junction bases numbered 6, after V lost 10 bases and J lost 8 bases. Material: memory CD4+ T cells sorted from blood. Indicated subset: CD45RA-negative fraction. V is TRBV25-1 and J is TRBJ1-1; 8 positions match TRBD1. This receptor was identified in a man aged 18 to 29 in good health. The DNA for the CDR3 is TGTGCCACTCAGGGGGCTCGGGAAGCTTTCTTT. Its protein is CATQGAREAFF.